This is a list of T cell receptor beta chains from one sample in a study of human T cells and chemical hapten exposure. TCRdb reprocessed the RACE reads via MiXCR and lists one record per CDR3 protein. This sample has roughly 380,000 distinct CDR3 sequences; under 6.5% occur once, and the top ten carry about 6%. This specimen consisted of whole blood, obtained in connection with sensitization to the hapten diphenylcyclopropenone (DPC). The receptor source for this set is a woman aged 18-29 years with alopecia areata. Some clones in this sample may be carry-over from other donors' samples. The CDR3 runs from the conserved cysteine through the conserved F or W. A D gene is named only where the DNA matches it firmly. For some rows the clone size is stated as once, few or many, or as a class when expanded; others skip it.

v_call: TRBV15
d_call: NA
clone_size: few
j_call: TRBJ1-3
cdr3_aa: CATSEGMTGNTIYF
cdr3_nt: TGTGCCACCAGCGAGGGGATGACTGGAAACACCATATATTTT

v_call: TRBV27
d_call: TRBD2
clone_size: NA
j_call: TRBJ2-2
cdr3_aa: CASSGLAGRTGELFF
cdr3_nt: TGTGCCAGCAGTGGACTAGCGGGAAGGACCGGGGAGCTGTTTTTT

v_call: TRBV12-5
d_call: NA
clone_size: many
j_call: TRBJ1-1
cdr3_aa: CASGLGRQNTEAFF
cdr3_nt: TGTGCTAGTGGTTTGGGCAGGCAGAACACTGAAGCTTTCTTT

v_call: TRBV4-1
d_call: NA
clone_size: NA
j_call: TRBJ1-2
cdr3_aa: CASSGFRRGYGYTF
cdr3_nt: TGCGCCAGCAGCGGCTTCCGACGCGGCTATGGCTACACCTTC

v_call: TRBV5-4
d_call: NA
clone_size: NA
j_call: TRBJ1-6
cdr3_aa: CASSGGGASPLHF
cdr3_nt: TGTGCCAGCAGCGGCGGTGGGGCCTCACCCCTCCACTTT

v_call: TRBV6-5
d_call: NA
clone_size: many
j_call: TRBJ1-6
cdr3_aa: CASSYSSNSYNSPLHF
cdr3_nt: TGTGCCAGCAGTTACTCGTCGAACTCCTATAATTCACCCCTCCACTTT

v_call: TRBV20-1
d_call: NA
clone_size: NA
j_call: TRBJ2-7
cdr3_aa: CSARDRLGYRAYEQYF
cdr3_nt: TGCAGTGCTAGAGATCGACTGGGTTATCGGGCCTACGAGCAGTACTTC

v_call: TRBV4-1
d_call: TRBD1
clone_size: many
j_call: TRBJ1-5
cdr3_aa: CASSQDWDRVDQPQHF
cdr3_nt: TGCGCCAGCAGCCAAGATTGGGACAGGGTCGATCAGCCCCAGCATTTT

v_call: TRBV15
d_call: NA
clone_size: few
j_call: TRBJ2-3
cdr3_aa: CATSRDLSDTQYF
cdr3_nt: TGTGCCACCAGCAGAGATCTCTCAGATACGCAGTATTTT

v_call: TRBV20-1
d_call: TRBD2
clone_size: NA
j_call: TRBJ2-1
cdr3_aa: CSASETSPSYNEQFF
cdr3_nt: TGCAGTGCTAGCGAGACTAGCCCCTCTTACAATGAGCAGTTCTTC

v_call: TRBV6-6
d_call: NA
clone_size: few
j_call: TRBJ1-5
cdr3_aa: CASSYREQPQHF
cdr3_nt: TGTGCCAGCAGTTACCGTGAACAGCCCCAGCATTTT

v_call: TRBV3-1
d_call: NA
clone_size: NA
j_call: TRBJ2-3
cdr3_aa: CASSGLTSSSTDTQYF
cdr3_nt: TGTGCCAGCAGCGGCCTTACTAGCAGCAGCACAGATACGCAGTATTTT

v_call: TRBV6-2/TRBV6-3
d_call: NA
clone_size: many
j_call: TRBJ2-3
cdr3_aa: CASSYSAWAGEGEGGTQYF
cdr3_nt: TGTGCCAGCAGTTACTCAGCCTGGGCCGGTGAAGGAGAGGGAGGTACGCAGTATTTT

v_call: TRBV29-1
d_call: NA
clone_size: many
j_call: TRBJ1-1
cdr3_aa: CSVAQGNTEAFF
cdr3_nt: TGCAGCGTTGCTCAAGGGAACACTGAAGCTTTCTTT

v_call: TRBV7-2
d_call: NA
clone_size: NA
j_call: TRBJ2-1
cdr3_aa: CASSLSSAEYNEQFF
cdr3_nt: TGTGCCAGCAGCTTGTCTAGCGCGGAATACAATGAGCAGTTCTTC

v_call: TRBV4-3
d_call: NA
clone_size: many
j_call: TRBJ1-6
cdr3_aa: CASSPEGNSPLHF
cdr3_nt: TGCGCCAGCAGCCCCGAGGGGAATTCACCCCTCCACTTT

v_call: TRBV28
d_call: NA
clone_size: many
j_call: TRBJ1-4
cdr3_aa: CASSSGGLGEKLFF
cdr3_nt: TGTGCCAGCAGTTCTGGGGGCTTGGGAGAAAAACTGTTTTTT

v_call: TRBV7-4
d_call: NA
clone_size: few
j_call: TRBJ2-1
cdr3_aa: CASSTAGKRNNEQFF
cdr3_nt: TGTGCCAGCAGCACTGCAGGGAAAAGGAACAATGAGCAGTTCTTC

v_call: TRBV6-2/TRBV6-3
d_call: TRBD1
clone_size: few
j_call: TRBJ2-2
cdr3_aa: CASSYPDRGTNTGELFF
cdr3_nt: TGTGCCAGCAGTTACCCAGACAGGGGAACGAACACCGGGGAGCTGTTTTTT

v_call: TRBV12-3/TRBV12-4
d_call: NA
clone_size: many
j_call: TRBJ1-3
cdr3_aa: CASSPGDEMGTIYF
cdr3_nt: TGTGCCAGCAGTCCTGGGGACGAAATGGGCACCATATATTTT

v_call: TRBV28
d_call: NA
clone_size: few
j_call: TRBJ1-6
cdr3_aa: CASSFSLSSYNSPLHF
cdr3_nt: TGTGCCAGCAGTTTTTCCCTGAGCTCCTATAATTCACCCCTCCACTTT

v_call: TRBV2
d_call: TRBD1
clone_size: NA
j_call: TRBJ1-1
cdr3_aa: CASSGTGMSTEAFF
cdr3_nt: TGTGCCAGCAGTGGGACAGGGATGAGCACTGAAGCTTTCTTT

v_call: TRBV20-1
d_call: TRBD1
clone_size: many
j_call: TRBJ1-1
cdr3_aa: CSASPGQGRSNTEAFF
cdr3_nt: TGCAGTGCTAGCCCCGGACAGGGAAGATCGAACACTGAAGCTTTCTTT

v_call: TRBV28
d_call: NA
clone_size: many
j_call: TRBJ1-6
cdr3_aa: CASSTRDTNSPLHF
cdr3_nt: TGTGCCAGCAGTACCCGGGACACCAATTCACCCCTCCACTTT

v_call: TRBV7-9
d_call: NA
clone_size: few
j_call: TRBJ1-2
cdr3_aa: CASSLEGASGTNYGYTF
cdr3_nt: TGTGCCAGCAGCTTGGAGGGTGCGTCAGGGACTAACTATGGCTACACCTTC

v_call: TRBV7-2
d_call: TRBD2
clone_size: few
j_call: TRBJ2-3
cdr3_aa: CASSPTSGGAMGTDTQYF
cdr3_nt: TGTGCCAGCAGCCCCACTAGCGGGGGGGCGATGGGCACAGATACGCAGTATTTT

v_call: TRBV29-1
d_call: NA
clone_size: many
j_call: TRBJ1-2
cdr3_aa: CSVERQDPNYGYTF
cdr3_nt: TGCAGCGTTGAGCGGCAGGACCCTAACTATGGCTACACCTTC

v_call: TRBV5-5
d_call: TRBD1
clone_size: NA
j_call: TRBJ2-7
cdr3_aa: CASSLNRGVYEQYF
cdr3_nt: TGTGCCAGCAGCTTGAACAGGGGGGTCTACGAGCAGTACTTC

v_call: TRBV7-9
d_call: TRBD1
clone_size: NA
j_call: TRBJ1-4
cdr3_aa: CASSLLDRVEKLFF
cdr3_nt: TGTGCCAGCAGCTTACTTGACAGGGTTGAAAAACTGTTTTTT

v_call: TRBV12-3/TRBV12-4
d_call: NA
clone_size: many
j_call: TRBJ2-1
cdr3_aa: CATGGIEQFF
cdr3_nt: TGTGCCACCGGCGGGATTGAGCAGTTCTTC

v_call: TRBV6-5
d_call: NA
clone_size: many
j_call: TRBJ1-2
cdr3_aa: CASSYSSTNYGYTF
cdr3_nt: TGTGCCAGCAGTTACTCGTCCACTAACTATGGCTACACCTTC

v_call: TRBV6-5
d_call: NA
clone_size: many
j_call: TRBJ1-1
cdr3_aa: CASSYTVNTEAFF
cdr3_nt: TGTGCCAGCAGTTACACTGTGAACACTGAAGCTTTCTTT

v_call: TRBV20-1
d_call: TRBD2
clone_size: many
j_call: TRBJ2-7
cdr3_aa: CSARDYDATGGGVNEQYF
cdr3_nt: TGCAGTGCTAGAGATTATGATGCGACGGGCGGGGGGGTTAACGAGCAGTACTTC

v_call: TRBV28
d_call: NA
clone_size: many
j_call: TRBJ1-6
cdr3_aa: CASSRLYRNSPLHF
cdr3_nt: TGTGCCAGCAGCAGACTTTATAGGAATTCACCCCTCCACTTT

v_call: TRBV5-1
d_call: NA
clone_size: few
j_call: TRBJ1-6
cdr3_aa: CASSYAPEDSPLHF
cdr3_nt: TGCGCCAGCAGCTACGCCCCCGAGGATTCACCCCTCCACTTT

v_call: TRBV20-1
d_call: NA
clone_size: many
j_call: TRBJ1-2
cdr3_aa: CSARDLTANNYGYTF
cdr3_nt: TGCAGTGCCAGGGATCTTACGGCAAATAACTATGGCTACACCTTC

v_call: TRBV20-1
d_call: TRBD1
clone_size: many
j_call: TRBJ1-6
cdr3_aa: CSARVGTESSPLHF
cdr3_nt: TGCAGTGCTAGAGTCGGGACAGAATCTTCACCCCTCCACTTT

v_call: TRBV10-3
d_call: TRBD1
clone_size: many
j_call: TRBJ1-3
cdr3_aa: CATADRISSGNTIYF
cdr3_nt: TGTGCCACGGCGGACAGGATCAGCTCTGGAAACACCATATATTTT

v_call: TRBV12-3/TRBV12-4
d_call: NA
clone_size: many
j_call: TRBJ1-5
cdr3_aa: CASRQGLIGSTNQPQHF
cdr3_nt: TGTGCCAGCAGGCAAGGGCTAATAGGAAGTACTAATCAGCCCCAGCATTTT

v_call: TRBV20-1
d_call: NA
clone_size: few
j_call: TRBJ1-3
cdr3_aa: CSAPDSYGNTIYF
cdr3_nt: TGCAGTGCTCCGGACTCGTATGGAAACACCATATATTTT

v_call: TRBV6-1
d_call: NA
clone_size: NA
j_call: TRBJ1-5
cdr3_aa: CASRGQLSYSNQPQHF
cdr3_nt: TGTGCCAGCAGAGGACAGTTAAGCTATAGCAATCAGCCCCAGCATTTT

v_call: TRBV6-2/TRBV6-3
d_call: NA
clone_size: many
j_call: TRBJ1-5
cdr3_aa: CASSFDRSVPNQPQHF
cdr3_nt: TGTGCCAGCAGTTTCGACAGGTCGGTCCCCAATCAGCCCCAGCATTTT

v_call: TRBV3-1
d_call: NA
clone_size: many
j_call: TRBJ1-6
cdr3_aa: CASSQDLSPLHF
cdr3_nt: TGTGCCAGCAGCCAAGATCTATCACCCCTCCACTTT

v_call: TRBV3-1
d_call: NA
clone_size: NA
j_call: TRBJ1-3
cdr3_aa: CASSPRLLLSGNTIYF
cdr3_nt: TGTGCCAGCAGCCCCCGATTACTACTCTCTGGAAACACCATATATTTT

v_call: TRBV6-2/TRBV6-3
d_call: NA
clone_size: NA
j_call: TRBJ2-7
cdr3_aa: CASTRGTSFSEQYF
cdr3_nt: TGTGCCAGCACCCGAGGGACTTCCTTCAGCGAGCAGTACTTC

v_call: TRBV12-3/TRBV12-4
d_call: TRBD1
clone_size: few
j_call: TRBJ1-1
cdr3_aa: CASSSPLGQGWGTEAFF
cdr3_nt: TGTGCCAGCAGTTCCCCCTTGGGACAGGGGTGGGGGACTGAAGCTTTCTTT

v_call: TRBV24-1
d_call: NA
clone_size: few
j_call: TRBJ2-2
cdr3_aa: CATSDDLGGGELFF
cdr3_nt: TGTGCCACCAGTGACGATTTGGGGGGCGGGGAGCTGTTTTTT

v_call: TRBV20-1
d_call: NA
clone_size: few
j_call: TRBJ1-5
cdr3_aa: CSARDNRGASFGNQPQHF
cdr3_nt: TGCAGTGCTAGAGATAACCGGGGAGCTTCATTTGGCAATCAGCCCCAGCATTTT